The 21 T cell receptor beta chains presented below share a single source sample, sequenced in a study of T-cell memory formation after mild COVID-19. TCRdb reprocessed the 5' RACE reads with MiXCR, giving one entry per CDR3 protein. The table lists about 170,000 distinct CDR3 sequences, approximately 12% of them singletons. Material for sequencing was PBMCs or a T cell subset sorted from them (not recorded which). The receptors were sampled from a man between 18 and 35 years old who had mild COVID-19 (a few samples of this study predate the infection). Cell type and time point are not known.

This clonotype was found a few times. The chain employs TRBV5-6 and TRBJ2-5; the D is unclear. Germline values: CDR1 SGHDT, CDR2 YYEEEE. Between the trimmed V and J ends, which lost 5 bases and 4 bases, there was a span of 12 bases. This CDR3 is built from 13 residues. The CDR3 DNA reads as TGTGCCAGCAGTCTCCCGGTAAGAGAGACCCAGTACTTC. It codes for CASSLPVRETQYF.

The chain couples TRBV9 to TRBJ2-7; 12 nucleotides match TRBD2. The junction had 5 bases not matched to a gene; V was cut back by 0 bases and J by 7 bases. CDR1 and CDR2 (germline): SGDLS, YYNGEE. This CDR3 contains 15 residues. Here the CDR3 reads CASSVEGLAGREQYF. The CDR3 nucleotides read TGTGCCAGCAGCGTAGAAGGACTAGCGGGGCGGGAGCAGTACTTC. The variable domain in full, completed from reference TRBV9 and TRBJ2-7, reads DSGVTQTPKHLITATGQRVTLRCSPRSGDLSVYWYQQSLDQGLQFLIQYYNGEERAKGNILERFSAQQFPDLHSELNLSSLELGDSALYFCASSVEGLAGREQYFGPGTRLTVT.

The V call is TRBV29-1, the J call TRBJ1-5, with D maybe TRBD1 (6 bases). Germline V CDR1 and CDR2: SQVTM, ANQGSEA. There are 13 residues in the CDR3. The V gene lost 4 bases and the J gene lost 3 bases, with 10 bases spanning the gap. The CDR3 loop reads CSVVQGLNQPQHF. DNA for the CDR3: TGCAGCGTTGTACAGGGCCTCAATCAGCCCCAGCATTTT.

The rearrangement uses TRBV12-3 or TRBV12-4 and TRBJ1-1, with 7 bases that match TRBD1. CDR3 length equals 15 residues. J gave up 5 bases and V 6 bases, and 12 bases lay outside the gene matches. The DNA of the CDR3 is TGTGCCAGCAGACCAACCACAGGGGCGCAAACTGAAGCTTTCTTT. As protein: CASRPTTGAQTEAFF.

The chain employs TRBV7-2 and TRBJ1-4; D remains unclear. CDR3 length: 11 amino acids. Trimming took off 3 bases at V and 8 bases at J, with 4 bases between the two ends. Germline assignment: CDR1 SGHTA and CDR2 FQGNSA. The CDR3 bases are TGTGCCAGCAGCTTCCAAGAAAAACTGTTTTTT. This encodes CASSFQEKLFF.

This clonotype was recorded at least ten times. The chain is built from TRBV12-3 or TRBV12-4 and TRBJ2-3; no firm D call. The CDR3 is 12 residues long. V was shortened by 1 base and J by 9 bases, with 8 bases between the two germline ends. CDR3 sequence reads: CASSLGVATQYF. The CDR3 DNA sequence: TGTGCCAGCAGTTTAGGCGTCGCCACGCAGTATTTT.

The chain carries TRBV6-5 and TRBJ1-6, with a possible D match to TRBD1 (5 bases). V was clipped by 4 bases and J by 8 bases, with 21 bases between them. The CDR3 consists of 17 residues. Germline V gives CDR1 MNHEY, CDR2 SVGAGI. DNA of the CDR3: TGTGCCAGCAGTTCCCCTGATCGGCTCCTGGGGGATTCACCCCTCCACTTT. Encoded protein: CASSSPDRLLGDSPLHF.

This clonotype was seen only a few times. CDR3: CASSLGSATDTQYF. In nucleotides, the CDR3 is TGTGCCAGCAGCTTAGGGTCGGCCACAGATACGCAGTATTTT. The chain couples TRBV7-2 to TRBJ2-3; D is unclear. There are 14 residues in the CDR3. The V end was cut by 1 base, the J end by 2 bases, with 7 bases between. The germline V gene has CDR1 SGHTA and CDR2 FQGNSA.

This clonotype came up many times. The chain's CDR3 is CASRVLSNTGELFF. CDR3 in DNA: TGTGCCAGCAGGGTTTTATCGAACACCGGGGAGCTGTTTTTT. The chain employs TRBV3-1 and TRBJ2-2; no reliable D call. The V end was cut by 6 bases, the J end by 0 bases, with 8 bases between. Germline V lookup: CDR1 LGHDT, CDR2 YNNKEL (reference sequence). The CDR3 consists of 14 residues.

The V gene is TRBV4-2, the J gene TRBJ2-3; D is tentatively TRBD1 or TRBD2 (5 bases each). The ends were cut back, 3 bases at V and 2 bases at J, with 15 bases in the middle. The CDR3 loop spans 16 amino acids. Germline V gene lookup returns CDR1 LGHNA and CDR2 YNFKEQ. The CDR3 here is CASSQTPGPNTDTQYF. In DNA, the CDR3 is TGTGCCAGCAGCCAGACACCGGGACCCAACACAGATACGCAGTATTTT.

This clonotype was detected a few times. This chain connects TRBV6-1 to TRBJ1-1, with D unresolved. V shed 6 bases and J shed 0 bases, with 11 bases lying between them. Germline CDR1 and CDR2: MNHNS and SASEGT. This CDR3 region has 14 residues. This CDR3 is CASRAGVLNTEAFF. The CDR3 nucleotides are TGTGCCAGCAGGGCAGGCGTTTTGAACACTGAAGCTTTCTTT.

This clonotype was picked up a small number of times. The rearrangement joins TRBV4-1 to TRBJ2-2; D is uncertain. Germline V gives CDR1 MGHRA, CDR2 YSYEKL. The CDR3 runs to 16 residues. Deletions cut 3 bases from V and 3 bases from J, with 14 bases between. The CDR3 coding sequence is TGCGCCAGCAGCCAGAAAGGAAGTTGGGACACCGGGGAGCTGTTTTTT. Protein: CASSQKGSWDTGELFF.

This clonotype was found a few times. The chain combines TRBV3-1 with TRBJ2-7; a possible D gene is TRBD1 (5 bases). The length of the CDR3 is 14 residues. V shed 6 bases and J shed 2 bases, with 14 bases lying between them. From germline, CDR1 is LGHDT and CDR2 YNNKEL (reference sequence). Written as DNA, the CDR3 is TGTGCCAGCAGGAAGGACACCGCTACCTACGAGCAGTACTTC. It yields the protein CASRKDTATYEQYF.

This clonotype was detected only a few times. V gene TRBV5-1 combines with J gene TRBJ2-4; D remains unclear. Germline loops: CDR1 SGHRS, CDR2 YFSETQ. The CDR3 runs 16 residues. V was cut by 2 bases and J by 1 base, with 13 bases left in between. This CDR3 reads CASSFDGKAAKNIQYF. DNA of the CDR3: TGCGCCAGCAGCTTTGACGGAAAGGCGGCCAAAAACATTCAGTACTTC.

This clonotype was detected only a few times. The chain couples TRBV12-3 or TRBV12-4 to TRBJ1-5; D remains ambiguous. The CDR3 has 13 residues. Trimming took 4 bases from V and 6 from J, leaving 10 bases between them. The CDR3 sequence: CASSYGEGQPQHF. CDR3 in DNA: TGTGCCAGCAGTTACGGGGAGGGTCAGCCCCAGCATTTT.

This chain uses TRBV5-1 with TRBJ1-1; D gene uncertain. The CDR3 runs to 15 residues. Germline V gene lookup returns CDR1 SGHRS and CDR2 YFSETQ. V was cut by 4 bases and J by 1 base, with 14 bases left in between. DNA for the CDR3: TGCGCCAGCAGCGAGTTGACGAGATCGAACACTGAAGCTTTCTTT. It yields the protein CASSELTRSNTEAFF.

The chain joins TRBV7-2 to TRBJ2-4; D gene unclear. CDR1 is SGHTA and CDR2 is FQGNSA in the germline V gene. This CDR3 is built from 13 residues. Trimming left V 1 base short and J 7 bases short, with 8 bases between. CDR3 in DNA: TGTGCCAGCAGCTTAGAAAGGGTGAACATTCAGTACTTC. It codes for CASSLERVNIQYF.

J is TRBJ2-2 and V is TRBV20-1; weak D call: TRBD2 (5 bases). Trimming took 3 bases from V and 6 from J, leaving 20 bases between them. Germline CDR1 is DFQATT and CDR2 is SNEGSKA (reference sequence). The CDR3 is made up of 16 amino acids. CDR3 sequence: CSARNSGSLTSGELFF. The CDR3 bases are TGCAGTGCTAGGAATTCGGGGTCGTTAACCTCCGGGGAGCTGTTTTTT.

This clonotype showed up just a few times. The chain has TRBV5-4 and TRBJ2-5; 12 nucleotides agree with TRBD1. This CDR3 is 15 amino acids long. Germline V lookup: CDR1 SGHNT, CDR2 YYREEE (reference sequence). V lost 4 bases to trimming and J lost 5 bases; unmatched junction nucleotides: 6. This CDR3 reads CASSRDRGQGETQYF. CDR3 sequence (DNA): TGTGCCAGCAGCAGGGACAGGGGGCAGGGGGAGACCCAGTACTTC.

The rearrangement joins TRBV4-3 to TRBJ2-5; unclear D gene. Deletions cut 0 bases from V and 4 bases from J, with 12 bases between. The CDR3 is 15 residues long. Germline V gene sequence: CDR1 LGHNA, CDR2 YSLEER. Here the CDR3 reads CASSQDMGFRETQYF. DNA of the CDR3: TGCGCCAGCAGCCAAGATATGGGGTTTAGAGAGACCCAGTACTTC.

This chain uses TRBV4-3 with TRBJ2-7; no clear D gene. V was cut by 8 bases and J by 6 bases, with 20 bases left in between. The CDR3 has 14 residues. Germline V gene sequence: CDR1 LGHNA, CDR2 YSLEER. The DNA for the CDR3 is TGCGCCAGCGGTCCGGACCGGTCCACCCTCGAGCAGTACTTC. Translation: CASGPDRSTLEQYF.